Listed below are T cell receptor beta chains from one sample, sequenced in a study of shared clonotypes between healthy human individuals. The repertoire was sequenced with immunoSEQ multiplex PCR; TCRdb's copy has only in-frame clones and lacks some. The sample has around 600,000 clones; about 95% are singletons. The source material was naive CD8+ T cells sorted from blood. Receptors were obtained from a woman between 25 and 40 years old in good health. Both conserved end residues are part of each CDR3. Fields, in order: J gene, V gene, D gene, CDR3 DNA, CDR3 protein. A D gene is named only where the DNA matches it firmly.

j_call: TRBJ2-5; v_call: TRBV5-4; d_call: TRBD2; cdr3_nt: TGTGCCAGCAGTTCCCCTGGTAGCGGGAGGGCCGGAGAGACCCAGTACTTC; cdr3_aa: CASSSPGSGRAGETQYF
j_call: TRBJ2-1; v_call: TRBV11-2; d_call: .; cdr3_nt: TGTGCCAGCAGCTTAGAACGCCTAGGATACAATGAGCAGTTCTTC; cdr3_aa: CASSLERLGYNEQFF
j_call: TRBJ2-7; v_call: TRBV4-2; d_call: TRBD1; cdr3_nt: TGTGCCAGCAGCAGCCGGGACAGGGGCCCTCACGAGCAGTACTTC; cdr3_aa: CASSSRDRGPHEQYF
j_call: TRBJ2-7; v_call: TRBV9; d_call: TRBD1; cdr3_nt: TGTGCCAGCAGGGGACAGAGCTCCTACGAGCAGTACTTC; cdr3_aa: CASRGQSSYEQYF
j_call: TRBJ2-7; v_call: TRBV27; d_call: .; cdr3_nt: TGTGCCAGCAGCGGGGGCGGGTATTACGAGCAGTACTTC; cdr3_aa: CASSGGGYYEQYF
j_call: TRBJ1-2; v_call: TRBV5-6; d_call: .; cdr3_nt: TGTGCCAGCAGCTTGGGACAGCCTTATGGCTACACCTTC; cdr3_aa: CASSLGQPYGYTF
j_call: TRBJ2-1; v_call: TRBV2; d_call: .; cdr3_nt: TGTGCCAGCAGTGGAGACCCCCCGTATTACATCGATGAGCAGTTCTTC; cdr3_aa: CASSGDPPYYIDEQFF
j_call: TRBJ1-1; v_call: TRBV27; d_call: .; cdr3_nt: TGTGCCAGCAGTTCCCAAGGGGGGAACACTGAAGCTTTCTTT; cdr3_aa: CASSSQGGNTEAFF
j_call: TRBJ2-7; v_call: TRBV2; d_call: .; cdr3_nt: TGTGCCAGCAGGGGGGAGGGGGCAGGCGAGCAGTACTTC; cdr3_aa: CASRGEGAGEQYF
j_call: TRBJ2-1; v_call: TRBV29-1; d_call: .; cdr3_nt: TGCAGCGTAGGACGTTACAATGAGCAGTTCTTC; cdr3_aa: CSVGRYNEQFF